In its sample, the clone carrying this T cell receptor beta chain was seen many times. Its cognate antigen is unknown. The iRepertoire nested amplicon-rescue multiplex PCR amplified TCR alpha and beta CDR3s from RNA. Each CDR3 protein gets one entry after TCRdb re-called the multiplex PCR reads with MiXCR. This table has around 350,000 distinct CDR3 sequences, around 45% appearing once. This sample is part of a study of glioma-infiltrating T cells. Study-wide context: Presurgical dexamethasone in glioma patients lasted six or fewer days. Study-level results: Tissue-blood divergence was below expectation in non-neoplastic patients, above in gliomas.

This CDR3 contains 13 residues. Trimming took 0 bases from V and 3 from J, leaving 8 bases between them. CDR1 DFQATT and CDR2 SNEGSKA come from the germline V gene (reference sequence). The chain joins TRBV20-1 to TRBJ1-2; D is unresolved. The sequence was collected from a human donor with low-grade glioma or glioblastoma, undergoing nonglioma brain surgery, or in good health (not recorded which). Sequenced sample: glioma tissue, nonneoplastic brain tissue, or PBMCs (not recorded which). CDR3 coding DNA: TGCAGTGCTAGAGATACGGGTGACTATGGCTACACCTTC. It translates to CSARDTGDYGYTF.